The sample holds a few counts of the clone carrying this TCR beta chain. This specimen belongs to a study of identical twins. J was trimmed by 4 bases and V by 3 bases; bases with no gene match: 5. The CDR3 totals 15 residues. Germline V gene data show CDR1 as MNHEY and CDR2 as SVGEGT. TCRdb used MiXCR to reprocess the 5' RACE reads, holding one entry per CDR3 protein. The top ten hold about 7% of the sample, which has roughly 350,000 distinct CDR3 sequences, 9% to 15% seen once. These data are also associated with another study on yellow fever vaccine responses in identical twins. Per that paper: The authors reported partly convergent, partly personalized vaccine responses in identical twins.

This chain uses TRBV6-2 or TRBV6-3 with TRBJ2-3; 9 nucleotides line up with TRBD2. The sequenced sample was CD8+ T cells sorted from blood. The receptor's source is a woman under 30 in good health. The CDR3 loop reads CASSYGGRAADTQYF. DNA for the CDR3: TGTGCCAGCAGTTATGGCGGGAGGGCCGCAGATACGCAGTATTTT.